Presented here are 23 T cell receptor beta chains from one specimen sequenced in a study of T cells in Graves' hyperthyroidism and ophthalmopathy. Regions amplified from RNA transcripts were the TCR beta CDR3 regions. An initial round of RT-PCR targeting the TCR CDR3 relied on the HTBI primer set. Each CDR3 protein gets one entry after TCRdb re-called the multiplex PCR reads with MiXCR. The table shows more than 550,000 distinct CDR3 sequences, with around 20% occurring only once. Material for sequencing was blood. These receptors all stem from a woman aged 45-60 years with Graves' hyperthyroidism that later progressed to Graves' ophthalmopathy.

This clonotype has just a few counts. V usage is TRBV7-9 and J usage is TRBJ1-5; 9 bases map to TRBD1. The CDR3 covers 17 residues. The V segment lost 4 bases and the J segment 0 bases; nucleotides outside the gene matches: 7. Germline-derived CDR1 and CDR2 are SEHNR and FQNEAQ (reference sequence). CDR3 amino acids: CASSSGTGPISNQPQHF. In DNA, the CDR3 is TGTGCCAGCAGCTCCGGGACAGGGCCTATTAGCAATCAGCCCCAGCATTTT.

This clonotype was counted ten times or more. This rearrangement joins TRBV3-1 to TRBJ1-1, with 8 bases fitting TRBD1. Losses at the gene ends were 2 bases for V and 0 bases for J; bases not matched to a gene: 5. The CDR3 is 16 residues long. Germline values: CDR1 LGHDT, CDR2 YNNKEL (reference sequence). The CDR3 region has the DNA TGTGCCAGCAGCCAATGGAGGGACAGGCTGAACACTGAAGCTTTCTTT. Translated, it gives CASSQWRDRLNTEAFF.

The CDR3 DNA follows: TGTGCCAGCAGCTTAGTCGAGACAGGGTTTAACTATGGCTACACCTTC. Amino acid sequence: CASSLVETGFNYGYTF. The rearrangement joins TRBV7-2 to TRBJ1-2; 7 bases agree with TRBD1. The CDR3 spans 16 residues. In germline, CDR1 is SGHTA, CDR2 FQGNSA. J was trimmed by 1 base and V by 1 base; bases with no gene match: 6. The full variable domain, rest sourced from reference TRBV7-2 and TRBJ1-2, is GAGVSQSPSNKVTEKGKDVELRCDPISGHTALYWYRQSLGQGLEFLIYFQGNSAPDKSGLPSDRFSAERTGGSVSTLTIQRTQQEDSAVYLCASSLVETGFNYGYTFGSGTRLTVV.

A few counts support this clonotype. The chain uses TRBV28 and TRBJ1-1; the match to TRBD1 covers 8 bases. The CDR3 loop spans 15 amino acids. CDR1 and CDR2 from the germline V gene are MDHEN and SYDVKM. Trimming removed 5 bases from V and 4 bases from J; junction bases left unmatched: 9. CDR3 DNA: TGTGCCAGCAGTCCTGGACAGGGTTGGGCCACTGAAGCTTTCTTT. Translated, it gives CASSPGQGWATEAFF.

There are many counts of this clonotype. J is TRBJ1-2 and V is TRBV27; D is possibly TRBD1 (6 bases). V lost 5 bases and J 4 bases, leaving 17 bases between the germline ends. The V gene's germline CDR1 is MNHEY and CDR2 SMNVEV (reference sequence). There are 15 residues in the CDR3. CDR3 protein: CASSPREGEVYGYTF. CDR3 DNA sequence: TGTGCCAGCAGTCCCAGGGAGGGGGAGGTCTATGGCTACACCTTC.

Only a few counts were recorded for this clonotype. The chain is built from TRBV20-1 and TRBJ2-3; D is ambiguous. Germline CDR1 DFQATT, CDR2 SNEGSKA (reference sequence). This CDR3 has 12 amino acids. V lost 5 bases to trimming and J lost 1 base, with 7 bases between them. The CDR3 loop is CSAEQGTDTQYF. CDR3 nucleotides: TGCAGTGCTGAGCAAGGCACAGATACGCAGTATTTT.

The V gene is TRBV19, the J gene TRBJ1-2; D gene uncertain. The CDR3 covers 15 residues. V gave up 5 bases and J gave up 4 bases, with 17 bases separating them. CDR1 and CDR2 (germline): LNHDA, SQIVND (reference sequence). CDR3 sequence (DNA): TGTGCCAGTAGTCCCTCGGTGGGATTTACCTATGGCTACACCTTC. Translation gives CASSPSVGFTYGYTF.

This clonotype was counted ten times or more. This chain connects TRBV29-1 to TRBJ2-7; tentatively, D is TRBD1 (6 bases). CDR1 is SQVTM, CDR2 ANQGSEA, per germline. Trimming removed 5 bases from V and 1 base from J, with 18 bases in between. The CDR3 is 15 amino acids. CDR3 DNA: TGCAGCGTTCAACCCCCACAGGGATCTTCCTACGAGCAGTACTTC. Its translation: CSVQPPQGSSYEQYF.

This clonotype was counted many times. The CDR3 loop reads CASSYNYVGPAYEQYF. For the CDR3, the DNA is TGTGCCAGCAGCTACAACTATGTAGGTCCCGCCTACGAGCAGTACTTC. V usage is TRBV7-8 and J usage is TRBJ2-7, with D unclear. CDR3 length: 16 amino acids. Germline CDR1 reads SGHVS; CDR2 reads FQNEAQ. V was trimmed by 4 bases and J by 2 bases, leaving 18 bases between them.

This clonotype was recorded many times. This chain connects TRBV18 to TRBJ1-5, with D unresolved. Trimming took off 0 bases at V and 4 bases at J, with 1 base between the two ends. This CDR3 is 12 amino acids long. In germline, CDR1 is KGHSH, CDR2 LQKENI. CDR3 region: CASSPPNQPQHF. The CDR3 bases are TGTGCCAGCTCACCACCAAATCAGCCCCAGCATTTT.

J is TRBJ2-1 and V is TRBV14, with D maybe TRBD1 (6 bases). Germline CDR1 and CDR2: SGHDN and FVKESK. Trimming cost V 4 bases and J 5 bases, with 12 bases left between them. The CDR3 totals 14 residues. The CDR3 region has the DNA TGTGCCAGCAGCCTTAGAGCAGGGGACAATGAGCAGTTCTTC. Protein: CASSLRAGDNEQFF. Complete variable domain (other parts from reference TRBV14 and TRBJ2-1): EAGVTQFPSHSVIEKGQTVTLRCDPISGHDNLYWYRRVMGKEIKFLLHFVKESKQDESGMPNNRFLAERTGGTYSTLKVQPAELEDSGVYFCASSLRAGDNEQFFGPGTRLTVL.

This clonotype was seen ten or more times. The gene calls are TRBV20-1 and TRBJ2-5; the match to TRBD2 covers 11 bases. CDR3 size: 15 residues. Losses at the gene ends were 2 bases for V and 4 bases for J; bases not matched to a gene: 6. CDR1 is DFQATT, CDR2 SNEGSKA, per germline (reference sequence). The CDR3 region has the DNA TGCAGTGCTAGAAAGACTAGCGGGGCCCGAGAGACCCAGTACTTC. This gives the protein CSARKTSGARETQYF.

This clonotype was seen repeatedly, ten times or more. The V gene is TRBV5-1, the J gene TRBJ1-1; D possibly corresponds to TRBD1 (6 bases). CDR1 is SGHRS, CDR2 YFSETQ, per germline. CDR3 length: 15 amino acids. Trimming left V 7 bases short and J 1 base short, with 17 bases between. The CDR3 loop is CASELSGGTNTEAFF. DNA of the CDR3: TGCGCCAGCGAACTCAGCGGGGGCACGAACACTGAAGCTTTCTTT.

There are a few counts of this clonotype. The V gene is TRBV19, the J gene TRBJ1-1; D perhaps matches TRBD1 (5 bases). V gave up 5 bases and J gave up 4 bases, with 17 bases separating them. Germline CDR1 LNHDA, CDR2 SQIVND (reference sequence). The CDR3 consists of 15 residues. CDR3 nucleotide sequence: TGTGCCAGTAGTTCTGGGGTGGATGGGGGCACTGAAGCTTTCTTT. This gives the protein CASSSGVDGGTEAFF.

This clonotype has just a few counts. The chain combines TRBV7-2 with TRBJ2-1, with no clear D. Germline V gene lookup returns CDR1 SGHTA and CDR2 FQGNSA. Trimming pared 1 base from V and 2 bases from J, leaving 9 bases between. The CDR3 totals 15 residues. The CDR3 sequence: CASSLVRSAYNEQFF. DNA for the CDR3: TGTGCCAGCAGCTTAGTTAGATCTGCCTACAATGAGCAGTTCTTC.

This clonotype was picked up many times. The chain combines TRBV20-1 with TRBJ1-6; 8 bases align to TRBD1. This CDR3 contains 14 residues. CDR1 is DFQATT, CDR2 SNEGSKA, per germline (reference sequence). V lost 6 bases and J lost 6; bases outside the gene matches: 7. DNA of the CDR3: TGCAGTGCGACAACGACAGGGGTTAATTCACCCCTCCACTTT. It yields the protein CSATTTGVNSPLHF.

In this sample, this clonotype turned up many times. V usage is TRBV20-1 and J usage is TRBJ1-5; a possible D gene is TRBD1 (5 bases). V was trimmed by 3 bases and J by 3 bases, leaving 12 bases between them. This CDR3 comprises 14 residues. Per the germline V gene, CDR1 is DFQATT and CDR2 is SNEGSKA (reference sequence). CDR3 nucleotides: TGCAGTGCTAGGTCCGGAGGGACCAATCAGCCCCAGCATTTT. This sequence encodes CSARSGGTNQPQHF.

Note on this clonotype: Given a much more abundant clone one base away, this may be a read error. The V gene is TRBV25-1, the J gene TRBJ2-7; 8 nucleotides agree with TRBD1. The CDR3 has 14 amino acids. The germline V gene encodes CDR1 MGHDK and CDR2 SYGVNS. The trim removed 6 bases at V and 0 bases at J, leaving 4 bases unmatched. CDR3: CASRGDRSSYEQYF. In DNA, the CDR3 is TGTGCCAGCAGGGGGGACAGGAGCTCCTACGAGCAGTACTTC.

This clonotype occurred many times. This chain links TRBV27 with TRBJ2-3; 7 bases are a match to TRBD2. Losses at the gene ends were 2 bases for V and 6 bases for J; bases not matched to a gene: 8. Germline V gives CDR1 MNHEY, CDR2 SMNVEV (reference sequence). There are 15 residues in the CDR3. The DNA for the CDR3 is TGTGCCAGCAGTTTACAGTACGGGGGGTTGGATACGCAGTATTTT. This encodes CASSLQYGGLDTQYF.

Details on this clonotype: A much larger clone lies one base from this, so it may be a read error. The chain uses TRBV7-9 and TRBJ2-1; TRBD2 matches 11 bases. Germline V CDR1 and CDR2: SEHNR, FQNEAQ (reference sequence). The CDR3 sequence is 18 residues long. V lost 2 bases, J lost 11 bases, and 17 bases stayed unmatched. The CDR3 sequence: CASSLNPGLAVSIEKQFF. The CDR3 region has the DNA TGTGCCAGCAGCTTAAACCCGGGACTAGCGGTGAGCATAGAGAAGCAGTTCTTC.

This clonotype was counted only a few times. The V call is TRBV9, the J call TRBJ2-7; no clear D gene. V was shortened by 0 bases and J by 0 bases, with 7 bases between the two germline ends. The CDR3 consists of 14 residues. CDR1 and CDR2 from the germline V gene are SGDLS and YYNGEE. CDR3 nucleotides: TGTGCCAGCAGCGTAGCTACGGCCTCCTACGAGCAGTACTTC. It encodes CASSVATASYEQYF.

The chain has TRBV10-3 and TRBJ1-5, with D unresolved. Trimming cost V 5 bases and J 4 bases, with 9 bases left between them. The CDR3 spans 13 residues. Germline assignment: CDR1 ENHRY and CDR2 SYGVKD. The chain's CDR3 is CAISLDLNQPQHF. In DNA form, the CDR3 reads TGTGCCATCAGTCTCGATCTGAATCAGCCCCAGCATTTT.

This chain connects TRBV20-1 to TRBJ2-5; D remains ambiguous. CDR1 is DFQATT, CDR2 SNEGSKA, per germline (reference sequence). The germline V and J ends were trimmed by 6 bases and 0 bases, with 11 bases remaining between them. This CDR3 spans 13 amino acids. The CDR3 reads CSADQMYQETQYF. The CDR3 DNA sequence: TGCAGTGCGGACCAAATGTACCAAGAGACCCAGTACTTC.